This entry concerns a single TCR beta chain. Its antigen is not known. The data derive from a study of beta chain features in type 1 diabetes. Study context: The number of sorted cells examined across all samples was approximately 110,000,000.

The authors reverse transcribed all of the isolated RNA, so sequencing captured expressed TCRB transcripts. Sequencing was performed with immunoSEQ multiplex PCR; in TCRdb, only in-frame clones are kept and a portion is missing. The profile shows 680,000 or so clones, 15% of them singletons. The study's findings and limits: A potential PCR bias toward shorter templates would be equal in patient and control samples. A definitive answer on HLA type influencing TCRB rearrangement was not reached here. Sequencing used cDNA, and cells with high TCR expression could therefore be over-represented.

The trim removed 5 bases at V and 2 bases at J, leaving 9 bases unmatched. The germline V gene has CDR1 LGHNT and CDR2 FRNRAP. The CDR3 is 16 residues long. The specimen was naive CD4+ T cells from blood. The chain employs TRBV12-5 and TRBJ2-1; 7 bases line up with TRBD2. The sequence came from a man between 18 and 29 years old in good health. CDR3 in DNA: TGTGCTAGTGGTACCTCCTCGGGAGGAGCCTACAATGAGCAGTTCTTC. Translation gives CASGTSSGGAYNEQFF.